This TCR beta chain was obtained from a study of T cells in localized non-small cell lung cancer. Clones were sequenced by immunoSEQ multiplex PCR, and TCRdb holds only the in-frame ones, with some missing. The sample contains 35,000 to 40,000 clones, over 70% of which appear only once. This clone was seen only a few times. Material: peripheral blood, obtained before any cancer treatment. The TCR comes from a woman aged 35 to 75 with stage I lung adenocarcinoma.

The CDR3 DNA follows: TGTGCCTGGAGTGCTTTCACTGAAGCTTTCTTT. Amino acids: CAWSAFTEAFF. This chain joins TRBV30 and TRBJ1-1, with unresolved D. The V and J ends lost 1 base and 4 bases respectively, with 4 bases between them. This CDR3 comprises 11 residues. Germline CDR1 GTSNPN, CDR2 SVGIG (reference sequence).